A selection of T cell receptor beta chains follows, all from one sample in a study of T cells in localized non-small cell lung cancer. TCRdb keeps only in-frame clones here, not all; method: immunoSEQ multiplex PCR. The sample includes 75,000 to 95,000 clones, approximately 90% of them seen just once. The sequenced sample was peripheral blood, obtained before any cancer treatment. The receptor source for this set is a man between 40 and 70 years old with stage I squamous cell lung carcinoma. CDR3s include the opening cysteine and the closing phenylalanine or tryptophan. The D gene is left open where the match is weak. Clone size is given for some rows only: seen once, a few or many times, or a class if the clone is expanded.

clone_size: -; d_call: TRBD2; cdr3_length: 16; v_call: TRBV5-1; j_call: TRBJ2-5; cdr3_nt: TGCGCCAGCAGCCACCGACTAGCGGGGGGGAAAGAGACCCAGTACTTC; cdr3_aa: CASSHRLAGGKETQYF
clone_size: -; d_call: -; cdr3_length: 15; v_call: TRBV6-1; j_call: TRBJ1-1; cdr3_nt: TGTGCCAGTTATATCTCGTTGGGGGGCGACACTGAAGCTTTCTTT; cdr3_aa: CASYISLGGDTEAFF
clone_size: -; d_call: -; cdr3_length: 16; v_call: TRBV19; j_call: TRBJ1-4; cdr3_nt: TGTGCCAGTAGTATAGTGCCGCCTCCAACTAATGAAAAACTGTTTTTT; cdr3_aa: CASSIVPPPTNEKLFF
clone_size: -; d_call: -; cdr3_length: 13; v_call: TRBV9; j_call: TRBJ2-2; cdr3_nt: TGTGCCAGCACCGTAGAAGGGTACGGGGAGCTGTTTTTT; cdr3_aa: CASTVEGYGELFF
clone_size: -; d_call: -; cdr3_length: 15; v_call: TRBV5-4; j_call: TRBJ1-1; cdr3_nt: TGTGCCAGCAGCCCTAAGGGTCAATGGAACACTGAAGCTTTCTTT; cdr3_aa: CASSPKGQWNTEAFF
clone_size: -; d_call: TRBD1; cdr3_length: 16; v_call: TRBV5-1; j_call: TRBJ2-2; cdr3_nt: TGCGCCAGCAGCTTTTTAGGGACAGTCGGCACCGGGGAGCTGTTTTTT; cdr3_aa: CASSFLGTVGTGELFF
clone_size: once; d_call: -; cdr3_length: 13; v_call: TRBV6-5; j_call: TRBJ1-1; cdr3_nt: TGTGCCAGCAGTTATGGGAGGAACACTGAAGCTTTCTTT; cdr3_aa: CASSYGRNTEAFF
clone_size: -; d_call: -; cdr3_length: 16; v_call: TRBV7-9; j_call: TRBJ2-1; cdr3_nt: TGTGCCAGCAGCTCGACTCAGGGGGGGCCCTACAATGAGCAGTTCTTC; cdr3_aa: CASSSTQGGPYNEQFF
clone_size: few; d_call: -; cdr3_length: 10; v_call: TRBV2; j_call: TRBJ1-5; cdr3_nt: TGTGCCATTTGGGGCCTGCCCCAGCATTTT; cdr3_aa: CAIWGLPQHF
clone_size: -; d_call: -; cdr3_length: 14; v_call: TRBV19; j_call: TRBJ1-5; cdr3_nt: TGTGCCGGCGAAGACAGGTATAGCAATCAGCCCCAGCATTTT; cdr3_aa: CAGEDRYSNQPQHF
clone_size: -; d_call: -; cdr3_length: 17; v_call: TRBV15; j_call: TRBJ1-3; cdr3_nt: TGTGCCACCAGCAGAGATTTTTACGGAGCCTCTGGAAACACCATATATTTT; cdr3_aa: CATSRDFYGASGNTIYF
clone_size: -; d_call: -; cdr3_length: 15; v_call: TRBV6-1; j_call: TRBJ1-6; cdr3_nt: TGTGCCAGCAGTGTTGGGAGTTTGATGTATTCACCCCTCCACTTT; cdr3_aa: CASSVGSLMYSPLHF
clone_size: -; d_call: -; cdr3_length: 15; v_call: TRBV5-4; j_call: TRBJ2-5; cdr3_nt: TGTGCCAGCAGCTTGGACCCTAGGGGTGGGGAGACCCAGTACTTC; cdr3_aa: CASSLDPRGGETQYF
clone_size: once; d_call: TRBD1; cdr3_length: 18; v_call: TRBV7-2; j_call: TRBJ1-5; cdr3_nt: TGTGCCAGCAGCTTAGCGGTTAGGGGCGGACAGGTCCCCCAGCCCCAGCATTTT; cdr3_aa: CASSLAVRGGQVPQPQHF
clone_size: -; d_call: -; cdr3_length: 15; v_call: TRBV27; j_call: TRBJ1-4; cdr3_nt: TGTGCCAGCAGTCCCGGGGAGGCAACTAATGAAAAACTGTTTTTT; cdr3_aa: CASSPGEATNEKLFF
clone_size: once; d_call: -; cdr3_length: 14; v_call: TRBV7-7; j_call: TRBJ1-4; cdr3_nt: TGTGCCAGCAGCTCGGACAGTAATAATGAAAAACTGTTTTTT; cdr3_aa: CASSSDSNNEKLFF
clone_size: once; d_call: -; cdr3_length: 15; v_call: TRBV7-6; j_call: TRBJ2-5; cdr3_nt: TGTGCCAGCAGCTTAGCGCTAGGGGGTGGGGAGACCCAGTACTTC; cdr3_aa: CASSLALGGGETQYF
clone_size: -; d_call: -; cdr3_length: 14; v_call: TRBV7-9; j_call: TRBJ1-2; cdr3_nt: TGTGCCAGCAGCTTAGACTCTCCAGGGAATGGCTACACCTTC; cdr3_aa: CASSLDSPGNGYTF
clone_size: -; d_call: TRBD2; cdr3_length: 18; v_call: TRBV29-1; j_call: TRBJ2-3; cdr3_nt: TGCAGCGTTGAGGGTAGCGGGGGGGCGCCTGCTAGCACAGATACGCAGTATTTT; cdr3_aa: CSVEGSGGAPASTDTQYF
clone_size: once; d_call: -; cdr3_length: 13; v_call: TRBV7-2; j_call: TRBJ2-7; cdr3_nt: TGTGCCAGCAGCCCGACTCCCTCCTACGAGCAGTACTTC; cdr3_aa: CASSPTPSYEQYF
clone_size: once; d_call: TRBD1; cdr3_length: 15; v_call: TRBV5-5; j_call: TRBJ1-6; cdr3_nt: TGTGCCAGCAGATCCGACAGGGAACAAATTTCACCCCTCCACTTT; cdr3_aa: CASRSDREQISPLHF
clone_size: -; d_call: -; cdr3_length: 11; v_call: TRBV20-1; j_call: TRBJ1-1; cdr3_nt: TGCAGTGCTAAGGGGCCCACTGAAGCTTTCTTT; cdr3_aa: CSAKGPTEAFF
clone_size: once; d_call: -; cdr3_length: 13; v_call: TRBV7-8; j_call: TRBJ1-2; cdr3_nt: TGTGCCAGCAGCCGGACGGTGAACTATGGCTACACCTTC; cdr3_aa: CASSRTVNYGYTF
clone_size: -; d_call: -; cdr3_length: 12; v_call: TRBV2; j_call: TRBJ1-1; cdr3_nt: TGTGCCAGCAGCAAAGTGAACACTGAAGCTTTCTTT; cdr3_aa: CASSKVNTEAFF
clone_size: -; d_call: TRBD2; cdr3_length: 15; v_call: TRBV2; j_call: TRBJ2-5; cdr3_nt: TGTGCCAGCACCCAAGAGCGGGGGGTCCAAGAGACCCAGTACTTC; cdr3_aa: CASTQERGVQETQYF
clone_size: -; d_call: TRBD1; cdr3_length: 15; v_call: TRBV7-9; j_call: TRBJ1-5; cdr3_nt: TGTGCCAGCAGCTGGGGACAGACTAGCAATCAGCCCCAGCATTTT; cdr3_aa: CASSWGQTSNQPQHF
clone_size: -; d_call: -; cdr3_length: 15; v_call: TRBV4-1; j_call: TRBJ2-6; cdr3_nt: TGCGCCAGCAGCCAAGCAGGTACTGGGGCCAACGTCCTGACTTTC; cdr3_aa: CASSQAGTGANVLTF
clone_size: once; d_call: TRBD1; cdr3_length: 17; v_call: TRBV5-1; j_call: TRBJ1-4; cdr3_nt: TGCGCCAGCGCACAGAGGGACAGCGCAACGGGGGATGAAAAACTGTTTTTT; cdr3_aa: CASAQRDSATGDEKLFF
clone_size: -; d_call: TRBD1; cdr3_length: 15; v_call: TRBV10-3; j_call: TRBJ2-2; cdr3_nt: TGTGCCATCACCCCGACAGGGGGTAGTGGCGGGGAGCTGTTTTTT; cdr3_aa: CAITPTGGSGGELFF
clone_size: -; d_call: -; cdr3_length: 16; v_call: TRBV5-6; j_call: TRBJ1-3; cdr3_nt: TGTGCCAGCAGCCCTACTAGGGGCGCGCTAGGAAACACCATATATTTT; cdr3_aa: CASSPTRGALGNTIYF
clone_size: -; d_call: -; cdr3_length: 12; v_call: TRBV5-4; j_call: TRBJ1-2; cdr3_nt: TGTGCCAGCAGCCCTGGCGGCTATGGCTACACCTTC; cdr3_aa: CASSPGGYGYTF
clone_size: -; d_call: -; cdr3_length: 12; v_call: TRBV7-2; j_call: TRBJ1-4; cdr3_nt: TGTGCCAGCAGCTTATCTCCAGGAAAACTGTTTTTT; cdr3_aa: CASSLSPGKLFF
clone_size: -; d_call: TRBD1; cdr3_length: 15; v_call: TRBV30; j_call: TRBJ2-5; cdr3_nt: TGTGCCTGGAGTGCCGGACAGGGGTGGCAAGAGACCCAGTACTTC; cdr3_aa: CAWSAGQGWQETQYF
clone_size: once; d_call: -; cdr3_length: 15; v_call: TRBV6-5; j_call: TRBJ1-6; cdr3_nt: TGTGCCAGCAATCCAGACCCCTCATATAATTCACCCCTCCACTTT; cdr3_aa: CASNPDPSYNSPLHF
clone_size: -; d_call: TRBD1; cdr3_length: 14; v_call: TRBV7-9; j_call: TRBJ2-7; cdr3_nt: TGTGCCAGCAGCCCCGTGGGACAGTTCTACGAGCAGTACTTC; cdr3_aa: CASSPVGQFYEQYF
clone_size: -; d_call: -; cdr3_length: 14; v_call: TRBV5-4; j_call: TRBJ1-1; cdr3_nt: TGTGCCAGCAGCTCCCCCCCGGGTATCACTGAAGCTTTCTTT; cdr3_aa: CASSSPPGITEAFF
clone_size: once; d_call: TRBD1; cdr3_length: 13; v_call: TRBV2; j_call: TRBJ1-1; cdr3_nt: TGTGCCAGCACCATTACAGGGGAAACTGAAGCTTTCTTT; cdr3_aa: CASTITGETEAFF
clone_size: -; d_call: -; cdr3_length: 15; v_call: TRBV11-2; j_call: TRBJ1-6; cdr3_nt: TGTGCCAGCAGCCCAGTTGGGGGGAGGAGTTCACCCCTCCACTTT; cdr3_aa: CASSPVGGRSSPLHF
clone_size: -; d_call: -; cdr3_length: 14; v_call: TRBV10-3; j_call: TRBJ1-6; cdr3_nt: TGTGCCATCAGTGAAAGCGGGGGTAATTCACCCCTCCACTTT; cdr3_aa: CAISESGGNSPLHF
clone_size: -; d_call: -; cdr3_length: 15; v_call: TRBV27; j_call: TRBJ1-2; cdr3_nt: TGTGCCAGCAGTCTAGGTGTGCGGGGAACGGATGGCTACACCTTC; cdr3_aa: CASSLGVRGTDGYTF
clone_size: -; d_call: -; cdr3_length: 14; v_call: TRBV2; j_call: TRBJ1-4; cdr3_nt: TGTGCCAGCAGTGCCGTCTCAACTAATGAAAAACTGTTTTTT; cdr3_aa: CASSAVSTNEKLFF
clone_size: once; d_call: -; cdr3_length: 19; v_call: TRBV4-2; j_call: TRBJ1-2; cdr3_nt: TGTGCCAGCAGCCAAGGGCTTGTTTACCGGGACCCACGGGAGCGTGGCTACACCTTC; cdr3_aa: CASSQGLVYRDPRERGYTF
clone_size: -; d_call: -; cdr3_length: 14; v_call: TRBV30; j_call: TRBJ1-5; cdr3_nt: TGTGCCTGGAGTGTCGGGGGCCCCAATCAGCCCCAGCATTTT; cdr3_aa: CAWSVGGPNQPQHF
clone_size: -; d_call: -; cdr3_length: 16; v_call: TRBV4-1; j_call: TRBJ2-6; cdr3_nt: TGCGCCAGCAGCCGTACCGGGATCTCTGGGGCCAACGTCCTGACTTTC; cdr3_aa: CASSRTGISGANVLTF
clone_size: once; d_call: -; cdr3_length: 13; v_call: TRBV29-1; j_call: TRBJ1-1; cdr3_nt: TGCAGCGTCGAAAAGGTCCTCGGGACTGAAGCTTTCTTT; cdr3_aa: CSVEKVLGTEAFF
clone_size: -; d_call: -; cdr3_length: 15; v_call: TRBV10-3; j_call: TRBJ1-1; cdr3_nt: TGTGCCATCACCAAAGACAGTGGGGGGAACACTGAAGCTTTCTTT; cdr3_aa: CAITKDSGGNTEAFF
clone_size: -; d_call: -; cdr3_length: 16; v_call: TRBV30; j_call: TRBJ1-5; cdr3_nt: TGTGCCTGGAGTGGGGGGGGCGCACTTAGCAATCAGCCCCAGCATTTT; cdr3_aa: CAWSGGGALSNQPQHF
clone_size: -; d_call: -; cdr3_length: 15; v_call: TRBV18; j_call: TRBJ1-2; cdr3_nt: TGTGCCAGCTCACCAGGGGGGACGGGAAACTATGGCTACACCTTC; cdr3_aa: CASSPGGTGNYGYTF
clone_size: -; d_call: TRBD2; cdr3_length: 15; v_call: TRBV6-5; j_call: TRBJ2-1; cdr3_nt: TGTGCCAGCAGCCGTACTAGCGGGGGGACCAATGAGCAGTTCTTC; cdr3_aa: CASSRTSGGTNEQFF
clone_size: -; d_call: -; cdr3_length: 15; v_call: TRBV7-2; j_call: TRBJ2-7; cdr3_nt: TGTGCCAGCAGCTTTGAGGGAGTTATTCGGAACGAGCAGTACTTC; cdr3_aa: CASSFEGVIRNEQYF
clone_size: -; d_call: TRBD2; cdr3_length: 13; v_call: TRBV28; j_call: TRBJ2-7; cdr3_nt: TGTGCCAGCGGATCGGGGGGGATGGACGAGCAGTACTTC; cdr3_aa: CASGSGGMDEQYF
clone_size: -; d_call: -; cdr3_length: 13; v_call: TRBV7-9; j_call: TRBJ1-1; cdr3_nt: TGTGCCAGCAGCTACGATGGGAACACTGAAGCTTTCTTT; cdr3_aa: CASSYDGNTEAFF